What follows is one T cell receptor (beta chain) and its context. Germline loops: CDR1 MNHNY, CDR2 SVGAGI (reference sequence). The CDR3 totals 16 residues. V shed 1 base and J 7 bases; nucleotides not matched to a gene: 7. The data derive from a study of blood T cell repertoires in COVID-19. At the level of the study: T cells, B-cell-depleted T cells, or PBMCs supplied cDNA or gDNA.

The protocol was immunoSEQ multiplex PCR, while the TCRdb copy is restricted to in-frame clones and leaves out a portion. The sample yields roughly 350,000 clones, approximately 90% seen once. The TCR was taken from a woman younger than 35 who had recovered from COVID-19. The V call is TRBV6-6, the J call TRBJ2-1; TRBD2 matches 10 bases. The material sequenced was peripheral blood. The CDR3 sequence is CASSYLASGSLNEQFF. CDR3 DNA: TGTGCCAGCAGTTACTTGGCTAGCGGGAGTTTAAATGAGCAGTTCTTC.